This T cell receptor delta chain was captured in a study of gamma-delta chains in newborns, infants, children. V was trimmed by 3 bases and J by 9 bases, leaving 20 bases between them. The CDR3 is 17 residues long. Germline V gene sequence: CDR1 GEAIGNYY, CDR2 EKD. TCRdb reanalyzed the reads using CATT. Among about 6,100 delta-chain clones listed, 1.5% to 2.5% were seen once. In this sample, this clone turned up a few times. The rearrangement uses TRDV2 and TRDJ3; D ambiguous. The sequencing input was blood. The receptor's source is a child who was a newborn, infant or young child, either healthy, febrile or measles-vaccinated (not recorded which). The CDR3 sequence: CACDGTSSSWSTRQMFF. The CDR3, as DNA: TGTGCCTGTGACGGTACCTCTAGCTCCTGGAGCACCCGACAGATGTTTTTC.